One and the same sample provided the 5 T cell receptor beta chains below, sequenced in a study of blood T cells in healthy people across ages. A second PCR, run for about 7 to 11 cycles, used a sample-barcoded 5' primer plus a J-beta primer mix. TCRdb processed the 5' RACE reads anew with MiXCR; each CDR3 protein has one entry. The table records hundreds of thousands of distinct CDR3 sequences, approximately 35% of them present only once. Sequenced sample: blood. These receptors originate from a man between 18 and 29 years old in good health.

In its sample, this clonotype was seen once. A much larger clone sits a single nucleotide away, making a read error possible. It is likely a read error, because the conserved phenylalanine at the end of the CDR3 is missing. The rearrangement joins TRBV7-2 to TRBJ2-3, with 11 bases that match TRBD2. The germline V gene encodes CDR1 SGHTA and CDR2 FQGNSA. The CDR3 extends over 16 amino acids. The J segment lost 4 bases and the V segment lost 5 bases, leaving 8 bases of the junction unmatched. CDR3 bases: TGTGCCAGCAGCCCCTCCGTAGCGGGGGGGTCAGATACGCAGTATTCT. This codes for CASSPSVAGGSDTQYS.

This clonotype was observed a handful of times. The chain uses TRBV7-3 and TRBJ2-7; a weak D match, TRBD1 (5 bases). This CDR3 comprises 14 residues. Germline V gene data show CDR1 as SGHTA and CDR2 as FQGTGA. V was cut by 3 bases and J by 0 bases, with 9 bases left in between. CDR3 region: CASSLGHSSYEQYF. The CDR3, as DNA: TGTGCCAGCAGCTTGGGGCACAGCTCCTACGAGCAGTACTTC.

This clonotype was picked up a small number of times. The genes are TRBV7-2 and TRBJ2-1; 13 bases agree with TRBD2. Germline CDR1 reads SGHTA; CDR2 reads FQGNSA. Trimming at V came to 4 bases and at J to 5 bases, leaving 8 bases not matched to a gene. This CDR3 is built from 17 residues. The CDR3 region has the DNA TGTGCCAGCAGCTCTACTAGCGGGGGGGCCGACCACAATGAGCAGTTCTTC. Protein product: CASSSTSGGADHNEQFF.

The chain links TRBV20-1 to TRBJ1-1; no definite D call. V lost 5 bases to trimming and J lost 3 bases, with 16 bases between them. This CDR3 is built from 14 residues. Germline-derived CDR1 and CDR2 are DFQATT and SNEGSKA (reference sequence). This chain's CDR3 is CSAPPGMRDTEAFF. The CDR3 DNA follows: TGCAGTGCTCCCCCGGGGATGCGGGACACTGAAGCTTTCTTT.

The CDR3 loop reads CASSQAPLPTGELFF. DNA of the CDR3: TGTGCCAGCAGCCAAGCCCCACTTCCCACCGGGGAGCTGTTTTTT. V is TRBV4-2 and J is TRBJ2-2; D is undetermined. CDR1 and CDR2 from the germline V gene are LGHNA and YNFKEQ. This CDR3 contains 15 residues. V was pared by 1 base and J by 4 bases, with 10 bases between.